Listed here are 18 T cell receptor beta chains from one sample, sequenced in a study of OX40 agonist ivuxolimab in advanced cancers. Some clones are missing from TCRdb's copy, which holds only in-frame ones; the method was immunoSEQ multiplex PCR. The table shows about 22,000 clones, with about 80% occurring only once. The specimen was CD4+ or CD8+ T cells sorted from blood, collected in a trial of the OX40 agonist ivuxolimab. The receptors were sampled from an adult with an advanced solid tumor such as melanoma, head and neck, liver or kidney cancer.

The gene calls are TRBV2 and TRBJ1-2; D ambiguous. V shed 6 bases and J shed 6 bases, with 23 bases lying between them. The CDR3 has 16 amino acids. Germline CDR1 SNHLY, CDR2 FYNNEI. This chain's CDR3 is CASRNPPRLLGDGYTF. DNA for the CDR3: TGTGCCAGCAGAAATCCTCCTAGATTACTTGGGGATGGCTACACCTTC.

V and J are TRBV5-5 and TRBJ2-2; 8 bases are a match to TRBD1. Germline V gene lookup returns CDR1 SGHKS and CDR2 YYEKEE (reference sequence). The CDR3 sequence is 14 residues long. The ends lost 2 bases at V and 7 bases at J; junction bases unmatched: 4. CDR3 nucleotides: TGTGCCAGCAGCTTACGACAGGGGTTCGGGGAGCTGTTTTTT. It yields the protein CASSLRQGFGELFF.

This clone was picked up one time. The chain uses TRBV6-1 and TRBJ2-1; TRBD2 matches at 10 bases. Germline loops: CDR1 MNHNS, CDR2 SASEGT. The V gene end was trimmed by 2 bases and the J gene end by 4 bases; junction bases not matched to a gene: 8. The CDR3 loop spans 17 amino acids. The CDR3 nucleotides read TGTGCCAGCAGTGAACGGGGGTCTAGCGGGGGTTACAATGAGCAGTTCTTC. Its translation: CASSERGSSGGYNEQFF.

The V call is TRBV4-1, the J call TRBJ2-1; 15 positions agree with TRBD2. The length of the CDR3 is 18 residues. V gave up 4 bases and J gave up 8 bases; unmatched junction bases: 12. CDR1 MGHRA and CDR2 YSYEKL come from the germline V gene. CDR3 nucleotide sequence: TGCGCCAGCAGCCCGTCGGGACTAGCGGGAGGCCAAGGTTATGAGCAGTTCTTC. Its translation is CASSPSGLAGGQGYEQFF.

The chain carries TRBV7-3 and TRBJ2-7; 7 nucleotides align to TRBD2. Germline trimming cut 2 bases from V and 6 bases from J; bases unmatched to any gene: 4. CDR3 length equals 13 residues. Germline V gene lookup returns CDR1 SGHTA and CDR2 FQGTGA. The CDR3 protein is CASSLSGRGEQYF. CDR3 bases: TGTGCCAGCAGCTTATCAGGGAGGGGCGAGCAGTACTTC.

V usage is TRBV5-1 and J usage is TRBJ2-7; no firm D call. Germline V gene data show CDR1 as SGHRS and CDR2 as YFSETQ. V was clipped by 5 bases and J by 7 bases, with 10 bases between them. The CDR3 length is 11 residues. The CDR3 is CASSPGVEQYF. CDR3 nucleotides: TGCGCCAGCAGTCCCGGCGTTGAGCAGTACTTC.

The rearrangement links TRBV5-1 to TRBJ2-5, with 11 bases matching TRBD2. The germline V gene encodes CDR1 SGHRS and CDR2 YFSETQ. The V and J ends lost 0 bases and 7 bases, in that order; junction bases with no gene match: 8. The CDR3 runs to 16 residues. CDR3 sequence (DNA): TGCGCCAGCAGCTTGGCGGCAGAAGGGACTAGCGGGACCCAGTACTTC. It is translated as CASSLAAEGTSGTQYF.

This clone was recorded only once. CDR3 amino acids: CASSQELAGGPSDTQYF. The CDR3 DNA is TGTGCCAGCAGCCAAGAATTAGCGGGAGGGCCGTCAGATACGCAGTATTTT. The J gene is TRBJ2-3, the V gene TRBV14; TRBD2 matches 11 bases. Germline lookup yields CDR1 SGHDN and CDR2 FVKESK. The V segment lost 0 bases and the J segment 4 bases; nucleotides outside the gene matches: 6. This CDR3 is built from 17 residues.

This chain connects TRBV13 to TRBJ2-1; no definite D call. V was cut by 1 base and J by 4 bases, with 11 bases left in between. Looked up from germline, CDR1 is PRHDT and CDR2 is FYEKMQ (reference sequence). The CDR3 has 15 amino acids. CDR3 region: CASSLVMTQYNEQFF. Written as DNA, the CDR3 is TGTGCCAGCAGCTTAGTGATGACACAGTACAATGAGCAGTTCTTC.

In its sample, this clone was seen once. The chain employs TRBV28 and TRBJ2-3; 8 nucleotides match TRBD2. Germline trimming cut 8 bases from V and 6 bases from J; bases unmatched to any gene: 10. This CDR3 is built from 14 residues. Per germline, CDR1 MDHEN and CDR2 SYDVKM. The chain's CDR3 is CASRAGEGKDTQYF. CDR3 DNA: TGTGCCAGCCGAGCGGGGGAGGGGAAGGATACGCAGTATTTT.

J is TRBJ2-7 and V is TRBV6-1; TRBD1 agrees at 11 bases. Germline V gene data show CDR1 as MNHNS and CDR2 as SASEGT. This CDR3 has 15 residues. V was pared by 5 bases and J by 4 bases, with 7 bases of the junction left unmatched. The CDR3 bases are TGTGCCAGCAGTCCCCGGACAGGGGGCATATACGAGCAGTACTTC. This sequence encodes CASSPRTGGIYEQYF.

Within the sample, this clone is medium-sized. The chain is built from TRBV7-8 and TRBJ2-3, with TRBD2 matching over 14 bases. The CDR3 length is 20 residues. Germline CDR1 and CDR2: SGHVS and FQNEAQ. Germline trimming cut 5 bases from V and 3 bases from J; bases unmatched to any gene: 16. DNA for the CDR3: TGTGCCAGCAGCCCAACCCCGCCGGGACTAGCGGGAGTCGGGACAGATACGCAGTATTTT. Translated: CASSPTPPGLAGVGTDTQYF.

V usage is TRBV19 and J usage is TRBJ2-1, with TRBD2 as a possible D gene (6 bases). Trimming took off 1 base at V and 10 bases at J, with 8 bases between the two ends. The germline V gene has CDR1 LNHDA and CDR2 SQIVND (reference sequence). This CDR3 contains 12 residues. As DNA, the CDR3 is TGTGCCAGTAGTATAGTTGCGGGGGAGCAGTTCTTC. Translating gives CASSIVAGEQFF.

This clone occurred once. This chain uses TRBV5-1 with TRBJ2-1; 13 bases line up with TRBD2. The CDR3 has 18 residues. V lost 4 bases and J lost 5; bases outside the gene matches: 12. The germline V gene has CDR1 SGHRS and CDR2 YFSETQ. This chain's CDR3 is CASSGGLAGVPPNNEQFF. CDR3 DNA sequence: TGCGCCAGCAGCGGCGGACTAGCGGGAGTGCCCCCTAACAATGAGCAGTTCTTC.

V usage is TRBV4-1 and J usage is TRBJ2-1, with TRBD2 matching 11 bases. Looked up from germline, CDR1 is MGHRA and CDR2 is YSYEKL. The CDR3 contains 13 residues. V lost 4 bases, J lost 9 bases, and 2 bases stayed unmatched. The CDR3 DNA reads as TGCGCCAGCAGCCTCGGACTAGCGGGTGAGCAGTTCTTC. It encodes CASSLGLAGEQFF.

The rearrangement links TRBV21-1 to TRBJ2-1. TRBV21-1 is designated a pseudogene. The CDR3 has 14 amino acids. The CDR3 here is CASSPWDGRNEQFF. The CDR3 DNA is TGTGCCAGCAGCCCATGGGACGGAAGAAATGAGCAGTTCTTC.

The V call is TRBV28, the J call TRBJ1-2, with D possibly matching TRBD1 (5 bases). V was pared by 9 bases and J by 4 bases, with 12 bases between. The CDR3 covers 12 residues. Germline-derived CDR1 and CDR2 are MDHEN and SYDVKM. The CDR3, as DNA: TGTGCCAGTAGTGGGGGACCCTATGGCTACACCTTC. It translates to CASSGGPYGYTF.

The chain joins TRBV28 to TRBJ2-5; the match to TRBD2 covers 13 bases. CDR3 size: 17 residues. Germline assignment: CDR1 MDHEN and CDR2 SYDVKM. J gave up 2 bases and V 5 bases, and 8 bases lay outside the gene matches. CDR3 DNA sequence: TGTGCCAGCAGTGGTGGACTAGCGGGAGTAGTACAAGAGACCCAGTACTTC. It specifies CASSGGLAGVVQETQYF.